This TCR beta chain was documented in a study of neurological immune-mediated disorders. The J segment lost 7 bases and the V segment lost 6 bases, leaving 8 bases of the junction unmatched. CDR3 size: 14 residues. Via MiXCR, TCRdb re-called the 5' RACE reads, giving one row per CDR3 protein. This table holds approximately 100,000 distinct CDR3 sequences, roughly 3.5% found once. In its sample, this clonotype was seen many times. The chain employs TRBV12-3 or TRBV12-4 and TRBJ1-4, with 7 bases lining up with TRBD1. This TCR was sampled from a woman younger than 30 with multiple sclerosis. What was sequenced was PBMCs. This CDR3 reads CASRKNRGGEKLFF. The CDR3, as DNA: TGTGCCAGCAGAAAAAACAGGGGAGGTGAAAAACTGTTTTTT.